This T cell receptor (beta chain) was profiled in a study of cytomegalovirus exposure and HLA in healthy donors. V was pared by 4 bases and J by 4 bases, with 9 bases of the junction left unmatched. Looked up from germline, CDR1 is SGHRS and CDR2 is YFSETQ. The length of the CDR3 is 17 residues. The study ran its PCR with 60 Vbeta and 13 Jbeta primers. Libraries were prepared by immunoSEQ multiplex PCR; TCRdb keeps only in-frame clonotypes and omits some of them. The sample lists about 83,000 clones, roughly 81% seen once, with approximately 1.9% in the top ten. Study-level findings and limits: Indistinguishable V segments, including TRBV6-2 and TRBV6-3, were excluded.

This clone was counted once. Its specificity is unknown. This sequence joins TRBV5-1 and TRBJ1-4, with 11 bases identical to TRBD1. The clonotype comes from a woman between 25 and 40 years old in good health and CMV-seronegative. The sequenced sample consisted of PBMCs. For the CDR3, the DNA is TGCGCCAGCAGCCCGCGAGGACAGGGGGCGAGTAATGAAAAACTGTTTTTT. Protein sequence: CASSPRGQGASNEKLFF.